Presented here are 15 T cell receptor beta chains from one specimen sequenced in a study of cytomegalovirus exposure and HLA in healthy donors. 13 Jbeta primers and 60 Vbeta primers were used for the PCR. TCRdb's copy holds only in-frame clones and misses some; the assay was immunoSEQ multiplex PCR. The sample shows about 160,000 clones, roughly 80% of them seen only once. Sample: PBMCs. The receptors derive from a man aged 18 to 29 in good health and CMV-seropositive.

The sample holds a few counts of this clone. The chain has TRBV4-3 and TRBJ2-7; TRBD2 might be the D (5 bases). Trimming stripped 3 bases from V and 1 base from J, with 10 bases between. This CDR3 is built from 14 residues. From germline, CDR1 is LGHNA and CDR2 YSLEER. The chain's CDR3 is CASSHSRGSYEQYF. CDR3 in DNA: TGCGCCAGCAGCCATTCCCGGGGATCCTACGAGCAGTACTTC.

The chain couples TRBV27 to TRBJ2-1, with no clear D. Germline V lookup: CDR1 MNHEY, CDR2 SMNVEV (reference sequence). The V and J ends lost 6 bases and 0 bases respectively, with 15 bases between them. The CDR3 spans 16 residues. The CDR3 DNA is TGTGCCAGCAGCCTCTCGACTCAGAGCTCCTACAATGAGCAGTTCTTC. It yields the protein CASSLSTQSSYNEQFF.

The chain has TRBV7-2 and TRBJ2-1; TRBD2 is a possible D gene (6 bases). Trimming cost V 3 bases and J 3 bases, with 12 bases left between them. The germline CDR1 and CDR2 sequences are SGHTA and FQGNSA. This CDR3 is built from 15 residues. CDR3 nucleotides: TGTGCCAGCAGCTTCTCAGCGGGCCACTACAATGAGCAGTTCTTC. It is translated as CASSFSAGHYNEQFF.

Concerning this clone: The junction differs from germline at one of its ends, possibly a read error. Within the sample, other DNA sequences also encode this same CDR3. The chain couples TRBV27 to TRBJ2-1, with a tentative D call TRBD2 (6 bases). The CDR3 contains 16 residues. CDR1 is MNHEY and CDR2 is SMNVEV in the germline V gene (reference sequence). The CDR3 DNA is TGTGCCAGCAGGGCTGGGGCGGGGACCGATTACAATGAACAGTTCTTC. Translating it yields CASRAGAGTDYNEQFF.

The V gene is TRBV6-1, the J gene TRBJ1-1, with a weak D call TRBD1 (6 bases). Germline lookup yields CDR1 MNHNS and CDR2 SASEGT. Trimming cost V 4 bases and J 4 bases, with 13 bases left between them. The CDR3 runs 14 residues. The CDR3 spells CASSGRGWSTEAFF. Here the CDR3 DNA reads TGTGCCAGCAGTGGCAGGGGTTGGAGCACTGAAGCTTTCTTT.

The rearrangement links TRBV19 to TRBJ2-6; weak D call: TRBD1 (5 bases). This CDR3 is 18 amino acids long. Trimming took off 5 bases at V and 0 bases at J, with 17 bases between the two ends. Looked up from germline, CDR1 is LNHDA and CDR2 is SQIVND (reference sequence). CDR3 sequence (DNA): TGTGCCAGTAGTCCCAATTCAGGACACGACTCTGGGGCCAACGTCCTGACTTTC. It encodes CASSPNSGHDSGANVLTF.

The chain couples TRBV7-8 to TRBJ1-1, with a weak D call TRBD1 (6 bases). The CDR3 loop spans 13 amino acids. V shed 6 bases and J shed 6 bases, with 14 bases lying between them. Germline V CDR1 and CDR2: SGHVS, FQNEAQ. In nucleotides, the CDR3 is TGTGCCAGCAGTTATACAGGGAAGGCTGAAGCTTTCTTT. It is translated as CASSYTGKAEAFF.

This clone was detected only a few times. The V and J genes are TRBV5-1 and TRBJ1-1, with TRBD1 matching 8 bases. The CDR3 runs 14 residues. Germline V gives CDR1 SGHRS, CDR2 YFSETQ. V lost 0 bases and J lost 5; bases outside the gene matches: 3. The CDR3 region is CASSLGTGFTEAFF. The DNA for the CDR3 is TGCGCCAGCAGCTTGGGGACAGGGTTTACTGAAGCTTTCTTT.

The chain employs TRBV7-9 and TRBJ2-7; 9 bases align to TRBD2. The germline V gene has CDR1 SEHNR and CDR2 FQNEAQ (reference sequence). V was pared by 1 base and J by 2 bases, with 0 bases of the junction left unmatched. The CDR3 consists of 14 residues. The CDR3 here is CASSLVAGAYEQYF. The DNA for the CDR3 is TGTGCCAGCAGCTTAGTAGCGGGGGCCTACGAGCAGTACTTC. Using reference TRBV7-9 and TRBJ2-7 for the parts outside the CDR3, the full variable domain is DTGVSQNPRHKITKRGQNVTFRCDPISEHNRLYWYRQTLGQGPEFLTYFQNEAQLEKSRLLSDRFSAERPKGSFSTLEIQRTEQGDSAMYLCASSLVAGAYEQYFGPGTRLTVT.

The chain has TRBV5-6 and TRBJ1-4, with 7 nucleotides matching TRBD1. The CDR3 sequence is 15 residues long. V gave up 3 bases and J gave up 8 bases; unmatched junction bases: 10. CDR1 and CDR2 (germline): SGHDT, YYEEEE. DNA of the CDR3: TGTGCCAGCAGCTCTAGACAGGGACCAGGGGAAAAACTGTTTTTT. This gives the protein CASSSRQGPGEKLFF.

The chain couples TRBV30 to TRBJ2-5; D not resolved. The germline CDR1 and CDR2 sequences are GTSNPN and SVGIG (reference sequence). The CDR3 loop spans 12 amino acids. V was clipped by 7 bases and J by 4 bases, with 13 bases between them. The CDR3: CAYSPGGETQYF. As DNA, the CDR3 is TGTGCCTACTCCCCCGGTGGAGAGACCCAGTACTTC. Variable domain in full (rest from reference TRBV30 and TRBJ2-5): SQTIHQWPATLVQPVGSPLSLECTVEGTSNPNLYWYRQAAGRGLQLLFYSVGIGQISSEVPQNLSASRPQDRQFILSSKKLLLSDSGFYLCAYSPGGETQYFGPGTRLLVL.

This clone was counted only a few times. This chain links TRBV12-5 with TRBJ2-7; possibly TRBD1 for D (6 bases). V was clipped by 6 bases and J by 4 bases, with 10 bases between them. The CDR3 sequence is 12 residues long. The germline gives CDR1 LGHNT, CDR2 FRNRAP. The CDR3: CASGPDRYEQYF. The CDR3 DNA follows: TGTGCTAGTGGCCCGGACAGATACGAGCAGTACTTC.

This clone was found a few times. The chain couples TRBV9 to TRBJ2-3; 7 bases fit TRBD2. The CDR3 loop spans 16 amino acids. V shed 4 bases, J shed 0 bases, and the junction held 8 bases outside the gene matches. Germline V gene data show CDR1 as SGDLS and CDR2 as YYNGEE. In nucleotides, the CDR3 is TGTGCCAGCAGCCCTCCTAGCGGTTCTAGCACAGATACGCAGTATTTT. This codes for CASSPPSGSSTDTQYF.

This clone occurred once. The gene calls are TRBV7-9 and TRBJ1-2; 10 nucleotides line up with TRBD1. This CDR3 contains 16 residues. From germline, CDR1 is SEHNR and CDR2 FQNEAQ (reference sequence). Germline trimming cut 5 bases from V and 3 bases from J; bases unmatched to any gene: 9. This CDR3 reads CASSHSTGGSYYGYTF. As DNA, the CDR3 is TGTGCCAGCAGCCACTCGACAGGGGGCAGCTACTATGGCTACACCTTC.

The chain uses TRBV29-1 and TRBJ2-5; the D gene is possibly TRBD2 (5 bases). Germline-derived CDR1 and CDR2 are SQVTM and ANQGSEA. Trimming took off 8 bases at V and 1 base at J, with 11 bases between the two ends. The CDR3 runs 12 residues. The CDR3 loop is CSMSGPQETQYF. The CDR3 DNA reads as TGCAGCATGAGCGGACCCCAAGAGACCCAGTACTTC.